This note documents a single TCR beta chain sequence. The sample belongs to a study of multiple sclerosis patients with progressive multifocal leukoencephalopathy. Time point defined: time of PML onset. T3 refers to blood collected at the onset of PML. Produced via immunoSEQ multiplex PCR; TCRdb's table is partial and in-frame only. The sample holds about 32,000 clones, roughly 86% seen once. The sequence came from a woman in her 40s with progressive multifocal leukoencephalopathy. The starting material was PBMCs, obtained from a patient treated with natalizumab.

DNA of the CDR3: TGCGCCAGCAGCCCCCTGGGCACAGATACGCAGTATTTT. Its protein product is CASSPLGTDTQYF. The rearrangement links TRBV4-1 to TRBJ2-3; D is ambiguous. The germline V gene encodes CDR1 MGHRA and CDR2 YSYEKL. The CDR3 loop spans 13 amino acids. The V end lost 4 bases, the J end lost 1 base, and 6 bases lay between the germline ends.